These 9 T cell receptor beta chains came from one sample sequenced in a study of T cell responses to AZD1222 COVID-19 vaccine. Clones were sequenced by immunoSEQ multiplex PCR, and TCRdb holds only the in-frame ones, with some missing. The sample includes 150,000 to 200,000 clones, 90% of them seen just once. The sample consisted of peripheral blood, taken on day 0 of AZD1222 vaccination. These receptor sequences come from an adult in good health.

The chain joins TRBV9 to TRBJ2-3; D is undetermined. The germline V gene has CDR1 SGDLS and CDR2 YYNGEE. Trimming took off 2 bases at V and 1 base at J, with 11 bases between the two ends. This CDR3 spans 15 amino acids. The CDR3 protein is CASSVATTGTDTQYF. For the CDR3, the DNA is TGTGCCAGCAGCGTTGCCACAACGGGCACAGATACGCAGTATTTT.

V usage is TRBV5-1 and J usage is TRBJ2-7, with 10 nucleotides matching TRBD1. Per the germline V gene, CDR1 is SGHRS and CDR2 is YFSETQ. This CDR3 has 14 amino acids. The V gene end was trimmed by 4 bases and the J gene end by 2 bases; junction bases not matched to a gene: 3. CDR3 in amino acids: CASSGTGDAYEQYF. CDR3 in DNA: TGCGCCAGCAGCGGGACAGGGGACGCCTACGAGCAGTACTTC.

The chain recombines TRBV20-1 with TRBJ2-5; no firm D call. Germline V lookup: CDR1 DFQATT, CDR2 SNEGSKA (reference sequence). The ends were cut back, 3 bases at V and 4 bases at J, with 6 bases in the middle. The CDR3 is 11 amino acids. The CDR3 is CSASSLETQYF. CDR3 bases: TGCAGTGCTAGCTCCTTAGAGACCCAGTACTTC.

The chain recombines TRBV27 with TRBJ2-5; D unclear. V shed 6 bases and J shed 6 bases, with 17 bases lying between them. Germline V gene data show CDR1 as MNHEY and CDR2 as SMNVEV (reference sequence). The CDR3 length is 14 residues. In DNA form, the CDR3 reads TGTGCCAGCAGCCTCTTCGGGCTACCCCAGACCCAGTACTTC. This translates into CASSLFGLPQTQYF.

The V gene is TRBV10-3, the J gene TRBJ1-2; possible D gene TRBD1, 6 bases. V lost 2 bases and J 6 bases, leaving 13 bases between the germline ends. Germline CDR1 reads ENHRY; CDR2 reads SYGVKD. The CDR3 loop spans 14 amino acids. As DNA, the CDR3 is TGTGCCATCAGTGAGGGCAGGGGATCGGATGGCTACACCTTC. It encodes CAISEGRGSDGYTF.

The chain couples TRBV5-1 to TRBJ2-1; TRBD2 matches at 8 bases. The CDR3 is 15 residues long. The germline V gene encodes CDR1 SGHRS and CDR2 YFSETQ. The CDR3: CDPVLAGGSYNEQFF. CDR3 DNA: TGCGACCCAGTCCTTGCGGGGGGCTCCTACAATGAGCAGTTCTTC. The full variable domain, its missing parts supplied by reference TRBV5-1 and TRBJ2-1, is KAGVTQTPRYLIKTRGQQVTLSCSPISGHRSVSWYQQTPGQGLQFLFEYFSETQRNKGNFPGRFSGRQFSNSRSEMNVSTLELGDSALYLCDPVLAGGSYNEQFFGPGTRLTVL.

The V call is TRBV27, the J call TRBJ2-4; 12 bases agree with TRBD1. Germline CDR1 MNHEY, CDR2 SMNVEV (reference sequence). Trimming took 5 bases from V and 9 from J; bases not matched to a gene: 11. The CDR3 contains 16 residues. The CDR3 loop reads CASSPTWGQGAAIQYF. The CDR3 nucleotides read TGTGCCAGCAGTCCAACTTGGGGACAGGGGGCAGCCATTCAGTACTTC.

DNA of the CDR3: TGTGCCAGCAGCCATAGTCCGGGACAGGAGACAATGAACACTGAAGCTTTCTTT. Translating gives CASSHSPGQETMNTEAFF. This chain connects TRBV9 to TRBJ1-1; 8 bases agree with TRBD1. Germline V gene sequence: CDR1 SGDLS, CDR2 YYNGEE. After removal of 4 bases from V and 0 bases from J, the junction contained 14 bases not matched to a gene. The CDR3 runs 18 residues. Complete variable domain (other parts from reference TRBV9 and TRBJ1-1): DSGVTQTPKHLITATGQRVTLRCSPRSGDLSVYWYQQSLDQGLQFLIQYYNGEERAKGNILERFSAQQFPDLHSELNLSSLELGDSALYFCASSHSPGQETMNTEAFFGQGTRLTVV.

This sequence joins TRBV5-1 and TRBJ1-2, with a weak D call TRBD1 (6 bases). The CDR3 has 14 amino acids. Germline CDR1 is SGHRS and CDR2 is YFSETQ. With 0 bases removed from V and 4 bases from J, the gap between germline ends came to 10 bases. CDR3 sequence (DNA): TGCGCCAGCAGCTTGGAAGGACAGCCCTATGGCTACACCTTC. This gives the protein CASSLEGQPYGYTF.